This TCR beta chain was captured by sequencing in a study of T cells in Graves' hyperthyroidism and ophthalmopathy. Newly diagnosed patients aged 18 to 65 had hyperthyroidism of under 2 months' duration. It was at first hyperthyroidism diagnosis, before any ophthalmopathy symptoms, that the blood sample was taken. Germline CDR1 and CDR2: SGHTA and FQGNSA. V was shortened by 0 bases and J by 7 bases, with 10 bases between the two germline ends. CDR3 length equals 14 residues. Researchers amplified the TCR beta CDR3 regions from RNA transcripts. A first-round RT-PCR of the TCR CDR3 used the HTBI primer set. TCRdb redid the calling of the multiplex PCR reads with MiXCR, one entry per CDR3 protein. The sample carries 380,000 or so distinct CDR3 sequences, about 13% recorded once. Study outcomes and limitations: The model predicted ophthalmopathy a median approximately 6.3 months before onset.

This clonotype was seen many times. Antigen: not known. The sequence came from a man aged 25-40 years with Graves' hyperthyroidism that later progressed to Graves' ophthalmopathy. The sequencing sample was made of blood. The chain combines TRBV7-2 with TRBJ1-5; weak D call: TRBD1 (6 bases). The CDR3, as DNA: TGTGCCAGCAGCTTAGCGGGGGGCGACCAGCCCCAGCATTTT. Translation gives CASSLAGGDQPQHF.